A selection of T cell receptor beta chains follows, all from one sample in a study of blood T cell repertoires in COVID-19. The assay was immunoSEQ multiplex PCR, and TCRdb's table has in-frame clones only and misses some. The sample has over 65,000 clones, roughly 90% seen once. Sequencing input: peripheral blood. The source of these receptors is a woman aged 60 to 75 with acute or convalescent COVID-19. Each CDR3 is given with its conserved first and last residue. The order of the fields is V gene, D gene, clone size, J gene, CDR3 DNA, CDR3 protein. A D gene is named only where the DNA matches it firmly. Expanded clones get a size class; other rows say once, few or many, or leave the size out.

v_call: TRBV24-1
d_call: .
clone_size: .
j_call: TRBJ2-5
cdr3_nt: TGTGCCACCCAGGACCCGGCGGGAGAGACCCAGTACTTC
cdr3_aa: CATQDPAGETQYF

v_call: TRBV10-3
d_call: .
clone_size: .
j_call: TRBJ1-1
cdr3_nt: TGTGCCATCAGTGGAGGGAACACTGAAGCTTTCTTT
cdr3_aa: CAISGGNTEAFF

v_call: TRBV6-5
d_call: .
clone_size: .
j_call: TRBJ1-1
cdr3_nt: TGTGCCAGCAGCCTGGGGCAGCCGAACACTGAAGCTTTCTTT
cdr3_aa: CASSLGQPNTEAFF

v_call: TRBV12-3/TRBV12-4
d_call: TRBD1
clone_size: .
j_call: TRBJ1-4
cdr3_nt: TGTGCCAGCAGTTTAGTGACAGGGCAGAGTTTTTTT
cdr3_aa: CASSLVTGQSFF

v_call: TRBV18
d_call: TRBD1
clone_size: .
j_call: TRBJ1-2
cdr3_nt: TGTGCCAGCTCGCCTGACAGGGGTTCTAGCTATGGCTACACCTTC
cdr3_aa: CASSPDRGSSYGYTF

v_call: TRBV6-1
d_call: .
clone_size: once
j_call: TRBJ1-5
cdr3_nt: TGTGCCAGCAGTGCGCGGGTGTCCAATGGGGCGGGGGGGCAGCCCCAGCATTTT
cdr3_aa: CASSARVSNGAGGQPQHF

v_call: TRBV28
d_call: TRBD1
clone_size: .
j_call: TRBJ1-5
cdr3_nt: TGTGCCAGCAGTTTACGGACAGGGGGCAATCAGCCCCAGCATTTT
cdr3_aa: CASSLRTGGNQPQHF

v_call: TRBV7-9
d_call: .
clone_size: .
j_call: TRBJ2-5
cdr3_nt: TGTGCCAGCAGCTTACCCCCCGGGGTGGAGACCCAGTACTTC
cdr3_aa: CASSLPPGVETQYF

v_call: TRBV15
d_call: .
clone_size: .
j_call: TRBJ1-4
cdr3_nt: TGTGCCACCAGCAGAGATTCACAGGCAACTAATGAAAAACTGTTTTTT
cdr3_aa: CATSRDSQATNEKLFF

v_call: TRBV5-1
d_call: .
clone_size: .
j_call: TRBJ2-2
cdr3_nt: TGCGCCAGCAGCTCGACAGCGGGGAACACCGGGGAGCTGTTTTTT
cdr3_aa: CASSSTAGNTGELFF

v_call: TRBV6-5
d_call: .
clone_size: .
j_call: TRBJ1-2
cdr3_nt: TGTGCCAGCAGTACATACAGGGATGGCTACACCTTC
cdr3_aa: CASSTYRDGYTF

v_call: TRBV2
d_call: .
clone_size: once
j_call: TRBJ1-1
cdr3_nt: TGTGCCAGCAGTGGGGACGGACGGGGGGCTTTCTTT
cdr3_aa: CASSGDGRGAFF

v_call: TRBV7-9
d_call: .
clone_size: .
j_call: TRBJ1-3
cdr3_nt: TGTGCCAGCAGCCCACAGGGAACTGGAAACACCATATATTTT
cdr3_aa: CASSPQGTGNTIYF

v_call: TRBV11-2
d_call: TRBD1
clone_size: .
j_call: TRBJ1-2
cdr3_nt: TGTGCCAGCAGCAGACCCAGGGGGCCGTCGGGTGGCTACACCTTC
cdr3_aa: CASSRPRGPSGGYTF

v_call: TRBV19
d_call: TRBD1
clone_size: .
j_call: TRBJ1-5
cdr3_nt: TGTGCCAGTAGTCCGGGAGGGACAGTCAATCAGCCCCAGCATTTT
cdr3_aa: CASSPGGTVNQPQHF

v_call: TRBV5-4
d_call: TRBD2
clone_size: once
j_call: TRBJ2-5
cdr3_nt: TGTGCCAGCACCCAGGGAGGGTGGGAAGAGACCCAGTACTTC
cdr3_aa: CASTQGGWEETQYF

v_call: TRBV10-3
d_call: .
clone_size: once
j_call: TRBJ2-1
cdr3_nt: TGTGCCACCTGGGGCCCTGGGTATGAGCAGTTCTTC
cdr3_aa: CATWGPGYEQFF

v_call: TRBV3-1/TRBV3-2
d_call: .
clone_size: .
j_call: TRBJ1-5
cdr3_nt: TGTGCCAGCAGCCAAATGGGGGGAAATCAGCCCCAGCATTTT
cdr3_aa: CASSQMGGNQPQHF

v_call: TRBV15
d_call: .
clone_size: .
j_call: TRBJ1-5
cdr3_nt: TGTGCCACCGCACAGGGTTACAATCAGCCCCAGCATTTT
cdr3_aa: CATAQGYNQPQHF

v_call: TRBV6-6
d_call: .
clone_size: .
j_call: TRBJ2-2
cdr3_nt: TGTGCCAGCAGTTACCCGGGGGTCACCGGGGAGCTGTTTTTT
cdr3_aa: CASSYPGVTGELFF

v_call: TRBV6-1
d_call: .
clone_size: .
j_call: TRBJ2-3
cdr3_nt: TGTGCCAGCAGTGAAGGTCAGTGGCAGGCCCACACAGATACGCAGTATTTT
cdr3_aa: CASSEGQWQAHTDTQYF

v_call: TRBV5-1
d_call: .
clone_size: .
j_call: TRBJ1-2
cdr3_nt: TGCGCCAGCAGCCAACAGGGAGACTATGGCTACACCTTC
cdr3_aa: CASSQQGDYGYTF

v_call: TRBV19
d_call: .
clone_size: .
j_call: TRBJ1-1
cdr3_nt: TGTGCCAGTAGTATAGGCGGGGGCACTGAAGCTTTCTTT
cdr3_aa: CASSIGGGTEAFF

v_call: TRBV5-1
d_call: TRBD2
clone_size: .
j_call: TRBJ2-3
cdr3_nt: TGCGCCAGCAGCTCGACTAGCGGGAGCACAGATACGCAGTATTTT
cdr3_aa: CASSSTSGSTDTQYF

v_call: TRBV11-3
d_call: .
clone_size: once
j_call: TRBJ2-3
cdr3_nt: TGTGCCAGCAGCTTTGCTCAGGGTACAGATACGCAGTATTTT
cdr3_aa: CASSFAQGTDTQYF

v_call: TRBV6-1
d_call: .
clone_size: .
j_call: TRBJ1-5
cdr3_nt: TGTGCCAGCAGTGAAGGGGGGGGTCAGCCCCAGCATTTT
cdr3_aa: CASSEGGGQPQHF

v_call: TRBV5-1
d_call: .
clone_size: .
j_call: TRBJ2-5
cdr3_nt: TGCGCCAGCAGCTTGGGACTAAGAGGAGAGACCCAGTACTTC
cdr3_aa: CASSLGLRGETQYF

v_call: TRBV6-5
d_call: .
clone_size: .
j_call: TRBJ1-6
cdr3_nt: TGTGCCAGCAGTCCGGAGGGAGGGGGTGATTCACCCCTCCACTTT
cdr3_aa: CASSPEGGGDSPLHF

v_call: TRBV28
d_call: TRBD1
clone_size: .
j_call: TRBJ1-2
cdr3_nt: TGTGCCAGCAGTTCCTCAACCGGGACAGGGAAAGGTGGCTACACCTTC
cdr3_aa: CASSSSTGTGKGGYTF

v_call: TRBV6-5
d_call: .
clone_size: .
j_call: TRBJ2-1
cdr3_nt: TGTGCCAGCAGTTACCGTACCAGCTCCTACAATGAGCAGTTCTTC
cdr3_aa: CASSYRTSSYNEQFF

v_call: TRBV5-4
d_call: TRBD1
clone_size: .
j_call: TRBJ2-2
cdr3_nt: TGTGCCAGCAACGAAAGGACAGGGAAGAGAACCGGGGAGCTGTTTTTT
cdr3_aa: CASNERTGKRTGELFF

v_call: TRBV5-4
d_call: TRBD1
clone_size: once
j_call: TRBJ1-1
cdr3_nt: TGTGCCAGCAGCTTACCGGGACAGGGAACTGAAGCTTTCTTT
cdr3_aa: CASSLPGQGTEAFF

v_call: TRBV28
d_call: .
clone_size: .
j_call: TRBJ1-4
cdr3_nt: TGTGCCAGCAGTTTCAGTTCACTCGGGGCTAATGAAAAACTGTTTTTT
cdr3_aa: CASSFSSLGANEKLFF

v_call: TRBV7-6
d_call: TRBD1
clone_size: .
j_call: TRBJ1-1
cdr3_nt: TGTGCCAGCAGCTTAGTGGGGACAGGGGAAGCTTTCTTT
cdr3_aa: CASSLVGTGEAFF

v_call: TRBV7-2
d_call: TRBD1
clone_size: .
j_call: TRBJ1-1
cdr3_nt: TGTGCCAGCAGCCCGGGACAGATATACACTGAAGCTTTCTTT
cdr3_aa: CASSPGQIYTEAFF

v_call: TRBV9
d_call: TRBD2
clone_size: .
j_call: TRBJ2-1
cdr3_nt: TGTGCCAGCAGCGCGGGACTAGCGGGGTTCAATGAGCAGTTCTTC
cdr3_aa: CASSAGLAGFNEQFF

v_call: TRBV6-1
d_call: TRBD1
clone_size: .
j_call: TRBJ1-5
cdr3_nt: TGTGCCAGCAGTGAATGGCCCGACAGGGGTAGCAATCAGCCCCAGCATTTT
cdr3_aa: CASSEWPDRGSNQPQHF

v_call: TRBV19
d_call: TRBD1
clone_size: .
j_call: TRBJ1-2
cdr3_nt: TGTGCCAGTAGTATAGAGGGGACAGGGCTAAGAGGCTACACCTTC
cdr3_aa: CASSIEGTGLRGYTF

v_call: TRBV29-1
d_call: TRBD1
clone_size: once
j_call: TRBJ1-1
cdr3_nt: TGCAGCGTCCGACAGGGGGCTTTGGGGGTCACTGAAGCTTTCTTT
cdr3_aa: CSVRQGALGVTEAFF

v_call: TRBV28
d_call: .
clone_size: .
j_call: TRBJ1-2
cdr3_nt: TGTGCCAGCAGTCCCGCGACCGGGACTCACTCCTGGGGCTACACCTTC
cdr3_aa: CASSPATGTHSWGYTF